The T cell receptor beta chain described here comes from a study of T cell repertoires in cytomegalovirus infection (dated by TCRdb to the late 2010s). For the study in its entirety: Recently identified HLA-C-restricted CMV epitopes, whose presentation resists viral immunomodulation, were targeted by peptide stimulations together with well-studied HLA-B-restricted epitopes. Donor HLA type was relevant to the analysis, as public TCR beta signatures indicated carriage of CMV infection together with the matching HLA type. The research as a whole found: In both this cohort and an independent cohort of 350 or so donors, the cumulative frequency of public TCR beta family members distinguished carriers of CMV infection plus the relevant HLA type. The ex vivo response was dominated by HLA-C-restricted CMV-specific TCR beta clonotypes, and the single most frequent clonotype in two of eight donors was supplied by these HLA-C-restricted clonotypes.

From cysteine to phenylalanine, the CDR3 is 15 amino acids long. Left in the record is the CDR3 DNA by itself, 45 bases read in frame from the first base. Based on the germline V gene, the CDR1 and CDR2 sequences are SNHLY and FYNNEI. Relative to germline, V is missing 5 bases and J is missing 2 bases, with 3 bases of the junction outside any gene match. Sequencer: Illumina HiSeq 1500. Starting from the raw public reads, TCRdb applied fastp trimming at Q25, assembled clones with MiXCR and retained in-frame beta chains. Each record represents a unique CDR3 protein, reported with the most common genes and DNA among its rows. The sample data list some 500,000 distinct CDR3 sequences, and about 40% of these were observed just once. About half of the sample goes to the ten largest clones. Reading the label with the study, this specimen's treatment or condition is: in vitro stimulation with specific CMV peptide epitopes to enrich CMV-specific T cells.

About this clonotype: The specificity of this receptor is unknown. One base away there is no much larger clone; base qualities are not given.

This chain joins TRBV2 to TRBJ2-5, and 12 junction bases match TRBD2. Sequencing was performed on cultured PBMCs, taken from culture after CMV antigen stimulation. The clonotype comes from a human donor in good health (CMV status not recorded). Some clones in this sample may be carry-over from other donors' samples. The CDR3 has the sequence CASSRLAGDQETQYF. The DNA is as follows: TGTGCCAGCAGTCGACTAGCGGGGGATCAAGAGACCCAGTACTTC.